The entry below gives a single TCR beta chain sequence along with its context. The data were obtained in a study of blood T cell repertoires in COVID-19. The V segment lost 5 bases and the J segment 2 bases; nucleotides outside the gene matches: 5. Germline-derived CDR1 and CDR2 are LNHDA and SQIVND (reference sequence). The CDR3 has 18 residues. The table came from immunoSEQ multiplex PCR; TCRdb's copy has only in-frame clones and leaves some out. Among about 200,000 clones listed, roughly 85% were seen once. The sequence derives from a man aged 55 to 70 with active or convalescent COVID-19. The gene calls are TRBV19 and TRBJ2-2; TRBD2 matches 16 bases. Specimen: peripheral blood. For the CDR3, the DNA is TGTGCCAGTAGTCCGGGACTAGCGGGGGGGCGAAACACCGGGGAGCTGTTTTTT. Residues: CASSPGLAGGRNTGELFF.